The 5 T cell receptor beta chains reported below all come from one sample, sequenced in a study of cytomegalovirus exposure and HLA in healthy donors. The PCR had 60 Vbeta and 13 Jbeta primers. Clones were read by immunoSEQ multiplex PCR, and TCRdb kept only the in-frame ones, dropping some. The sample shows hundreds of thousands of clones, about four fifths of them seen only once. The sequenced sample was PBMCs. The source is a man aged 35 to 55 in good health and CMV-seropositive.

This chain links TRBV29-1 with TRBJ1-1; a possible D gene is TRBD1 (5 bases). Germline V lookup: CDR1 SQVTM, CDR2 ANQGSEA. The CDR3 loop spans 13 amino acids. Trimming removed 5 bases at V and 4 bases at J, with 14 bases between. The CDR3 reads CSVWGLAGTEAFF. In DNA form, the CDR3 reads TGCAGCGTTTGGGGACTGGCGGGCACTGAAGCTTTCTTT.

A few counts support this clone. The chain has TRBV6-1 and TRBJ2-7, with 7 bases aligning to TRBD1. The junction had 5 bases not matched to a gene; V was cut back by 1 base and J by 2 bases. Germline-derived CDR1 and CDR2 are MNHNS and SASEGT. The CDR3 runs to 15 residues. The CDR3 DNA sequence: TGTGCCAGCAGTGAAGAGGGGACAGCCGCCTACGAGCAGTACGTC. It translates to CASSEEGTAAYEQYV.

V is TRBV27 and J is TRBJ1-5, with D hard to call. Trimming removed 4 bases from V and 6 bases from J, with 28 bases in between. CDR1 is MNHEY, CDR2 SMNVEV, per germline (reference sequence). CDR3 size: 19 residues. The CDR3 DNA reads TGTGCCAGCAGTTCGGATGGGATCATCTTAACACGGGGTTTTCAGCCCCAGCATTTT. It codes for CASSSDGIILTRGFQPQHF.

The CDR3 reads CASSQVGYNSPLHF. For the CDR3, the DNA is TGTGCCAGCAGCCAAGTCGGCTATAATTCACCCCTCCACTTT. The chain employs TRBV14 and TRBJ1-6; no clear D gene. The CDR3 totals 14 residues. The V gene's germline CDR1 is SGHDN and CDR2 FVKESK. V lost 1 base to trimming and J lost 3 bases, with 4 bases between them. The complete variable domain, with remaining parts taken from reference TRBV14 and TRBJ1-6, reads EAGVTQFPSHSVIEKGQTVTLRCDPISGHDNLYWYRRVMGKEIKFLLHFVKESKQDESGMPNNRFLAERTGGTYSTLKVQPAELEDSGVYFCASSQVGYNSPLHFGNGTRLTVT.

The chain uses TRBV13 and TRBJ2-7; D is perhaps TRBD2 (5 bases). V shed 3 bases and J shed 2 bases, with 8 bases lying between them. Per the germline V gene, CDR1 is PRHDT and CDR2 is FYEKMQ (reference sequence). CDR3 length: 13 amino acids. The CDR3 coding sequence is TGTGCCAGCAGCTTCTCGACTACCTACGAGCAGTACTTC. Protein product: CASSFSTTYEQYF.